This T cell receptor (beta chain) appears in the sequencing data of a study of T cells after yellow fever vaccination (dated by TCRdb to between 2017 and 2020). About the investigation overall: The SMART-Seq v4 Ultra Low Input RNA kit was used to prepare libraries from fractions with low cell numbers. To follow T-cell clones before and after primary and booster YFV17D yellow fever vaccination, bulk TCR alpha and beta repertoires were sequenced over time. Two healthy male donors made up the cohort, one aged 18 to 29 years and the other aged 30 to 40 years. Blood was collected at multiple timepoints before and after primary and secondary immunization, and bulk PBMC replicates and cell subsets were isolated.

The germline V and J ends show losses of 1 base and 8 bases respectively, and no gene match explains 5 bases of the junction. CDR1 and CDR2 were assigned from the germline V gene as SGHDN and FVKESK. The CDR3 numbers 15 residues from cysteine through phenylalanine. Here the CDR3 DNA is all that survives: 45 bases in frame from base 1. In this sample, this clonotype turned up a few times. No cognate antigen has been identified for it. It has no much larger one-base neighbor in the sample; base qualities were not kept. This specimen's treatment or condition label, interpreted: live attenuated yellow fever vaccine strain. A standard Ficoll-Paque protocol was used to isolate PBMCs from peripheral blood. Dynabeads CD4 and CD8 positive selection kits were used to isolate the CD4 and CD8 T-cell fractions. RNA was extracted with TriZol from bulk PBMCs, CD4 and CD8 fractions, and dextramer-positive and dextramer-negative fractions.

The research as a whole found: Computational filtering was required because FACS-sorted repertoires could contain abundant contaminating clonotypes from the bulk population. A small share of clonotypes was detected in both CD4 and CD8 compartments, with the overlap likely arising from convergent recombination. The study included only a couple of donors, which limits how far the findings can be generalized. The secondary T-cell response was found to be weaker but faster than the primary response, with a peak reached on day 5 rather than on day 15. Most clones expanded after primary vaccination (about 96% of CD4 and approximately 90% of CD8) were re-detected after the booster, suggesting that broad memory maintenance occurred.

TCR cDNA was synthesized by 5'RACE template switching, which introduced a universal primer site and unique molecular identifiers. Priming for cDNA synthesis came from both the TCR alpha and TCR beta constant segments. Two PCR steps were used to amplify libraries, with sample barcodes and sequencing adapters being added in the second step. Sequencing of the libraries was done on either Illumina HiSeq 2500 (2x100 bp) or NovaSeq (2x150 bp). Concerning the study's data processing: Reads were demultiplexed and collapsed into UMI consensus sequences with MIGEC, and V(D)J alignment was performed with MiXCR. Using edgeR on replicate PBMC samples, clonotypes were called vaccine-responding if FDR was below 0.01 and the log2 fold change was above 5 up to day 15. Bulk clonotypes were assigned CD4 or CD8 identity according to which sequenced CD4 or CD8 repertoire held them at higher abundance. The public reads were quality trimmed at Q25 with fastp and then assembled into clones with MiXCR by TCRdb, keeping productive beta chains. CDR3 protein duplicates are merged, each entry listing the most common genes and DNA. The V and J calls, along with clone size, are taken from TCRdb and not from the paper's own processing. Across this sample there are 200,000 or so distinct CDR3 sequences, with approximately 6.3% seen only once. Clones ranked in the top ten supply around 1.1% of the sample.

The sequence was obtained from a young man who received the YFV17D yellow fever vaccine. The chain was built from TRBV14 and TRBJ1-2; TRBD1 matches 12 bases in the middle. This material consisted of CD4+ T cells sorted from PBMCs, taken on the day of the yellow fever booster vaccination. The DNA sequence follows: TGTGCCAGCAGCCAAGCCGGGACAGGGGGCCACGGCTACACCTTC. Translated, this is CASSQAGTGGHGYTF.